Listed below are T cell receptor beta chains from one sample, sequenced in a study of blood T cell repertoires in COVID-19. The assay was immunoSEQ multiplex PCR, and TCRdb's table has in-frame clones only and misses some. The sample has a few hundred thousand clones, approximately 91% seen once. The sequencing sample was made of PBMCs or T cells enriched from blood (not recorded which). The receptors were sampled from a woman between 18 and 29 years old who had been exposed to COVID-19. Both conserved end residues are part of each CDR3. A D gene is named only where the DNA matches it firmly. Some rows have no size entry. The others give once, few or many, or a class for an expanded clone.

D gene	V gene	clone size	J gene	CDR3 protein	CDR3 DNA
.	TRBV5-4	.	TRBJ2-7	CASSPEGTYEQYF	TGTGCCAGCAGCCCGGAGGGAACCTACGAGCAGTACTTC
TRBD1	TRBV9	.	TRBJ1-2	CASSPGQGVVVNGYTF	TGTGCCAGCAGCCCGGGACAGGGGGTAGTGGTGAATGGCTACACCTTC
.	TRBV28	.	TRBJ1-6	CASSLTDRGNSPLHF	TGTGCCAGCAGTTTAACGGACAGAGGTAATTCACCCCTCCACTTT
.	TRBV10-3	.	TRBJ1-1	CAITGQKNTEAFF	TGTGCCATCACAGGACAGAAGAACACTGAAGCTTTCTTT
.	TRBV4-1	.	TRBJ2-5	CASSQIATGETQYF	TGCGCCAGCAGCCAGATAGCCACTGGAGAGACCCAGTACTTC
.	TRBV27	.	TRBJ2-7	CASTPSAGRVWEQYF	TGTGCCAGCACCCCTAGCGCGGGCAGGGTGTGGGAGCAGTACTTC
TRBD1	TRBV10-1	few	TRBJ1-2	CASGPGGTGAFKTF	TGCGCCAGCGGCCCTGGGGGGACAGGGGCATTTAAAACCTTC
TRBD1	TRBV15	.	TRBJ1-5	CATSRSLDRRPQHF	TGTGCCACCAGCAGAAGCCTGGACAGGCGGCCCCAGCATTTT
.	TRBV19	.	TRBJ2-1	CASSPITGSSYNEQFF	TGTGCCAGTAGTCCAATCACAGGGAGCTCCTACAATGAGCAGTTCTTC
.	TRBV28	.	TRBJ1-1	CASSLGGWLNTEAFF	TGTGCCAGCAGTTTAGGCGGGTGGTTGAACACTGAAGCTTTCTTT
TRBD2	TRBV3-1/TRBV3-2	.	TRBJ2-3	CASSQYSGRWSTDTQYF	TGTGCCAGCAGCCAATACAGCGGGAGATGGAGCACAGATACGCAGTATTTT
.	TRBV7-2	.	TRBJ1-3	CASSAGWGTNTIYF	TGTGCCAGCAGCGCAGGGTGGGGCACAAACACCATATATTTT
TRBD2	TRBV2	.	TRBJ2-7	CASKSGLAGVSNF	TGTGCCAGCAAGTCAGGACTAGCGGGAGTTTCGAACTTC
TRBD1	TRBV2	.	TRBJ1-1	CASSKGTGTNTEAFF	TGTGCCAGCAGTAAAGGGACAGGGACGAACACTGAAGCTTTCTTT
TRBD2	TRBV2	.	TRBJ2-3	CASSNGRKTDTQYF	TGTGCCAGCAGCAACGGGAGGAAGACAGATACGCAGTATTTT
TRBD1	TRBV4-3	.	TRBJ1-1	CASSQDLQGGPPGTEAFF	TGCGCCAGCAGCCAAGATTTACAGGGGGGGCCCCCAGGCACTGAAGCTTTCTTT
TRBD2	TRBV9	.	TRBJ2-1	CASSVVGGSNEQFF	TGTGCCAGCAGCGTAGTAGGCGGGAGCAATGAGCAGTTCTTC
.	TRBV28	.	TRBJ2-7	CASIPGYSYEQYF	TGTGCCAGTATACCAGGTTACTCCTACGAGCAGTACTTC
TRBD1	TRBV28	.	TRBJ2-1	CASSLGDSFYNEQFF	TGTGCCAGCAGTTTAGGGGACAGCTTCTACAATGAGCAGTTCTTC
.	TRBV4-3	.	TRBJ1-4	CASSQGGGPNEKLFF	TGCGCCAGCAGCCAAGGTGGGGGCCCTAATGAAAAACTGTTTTTT
TRBD1	TRBV28	.	TRBJ1-4	CASSPPQGANEKLFF	TGTGCCAGCAGCCCACCCCAGGGGGCTAATGAAAAACTGTTTTTT
.	TRBV11-3	.	TRBJ2-1	CASSLGLLDSYNEQFF	TGTGCCAGCAGCTTAGGACTCCTCGACTCCTACAATGAGCAGTTCTTC
TRBD2	TRBV3-1/TRBV3-2	.	TRBJ2-7	CASSQGASGRVGEQYF	TGTGCCAGCAGCCAAGGGGCTAGCGGGAGGGTCGGGGAGCAGTACTTC
.	TRBV7-9	.	TRBJ2-7	CASSLAGPYEQYF	TGTGCCAGCAGCTTAGCGGGCCCCTACGAGCAGTACTTC
TRBD1	TRBV24-1	.	TRBJ1-2	CATSDGQGNYGYTF	TGTGCCACCAGTGACGGACAGGGGAACTATGGCTACACCTTC
.	TRBV20-1	.	TRBJ2-3	CSASDPLSSSDTQYF	TGCAGTGCTAGTGACCCGCTTAGCAGCTCAGATACGCAGTATTTT
.	TRBV28	.	TRBJ2-1	CASRGTYSPIWQFF	TGTGCCAGCAGGGGGACATACTCCCCTATTTGGCAGTTCTTC